This TCR beta chain is drawn from a study of molecular identifiers for immune sequencing clone quantification. Study at large: Replicates involved a five-way split of RNA from around 20,000 or 100,000 naive CD8 cells, with sequencing of four.

Preparation methods for the bulk TCR libraries were those previously described, with listed TCR primers. TCRdb re-derived calls from the PCR reads in MiXCR, one entry per CDR3 protein. The sample lists roughly 93,000 distinct CDR3 sequences, 15% to 20% occurring once. Findings and caveats of the study: In naive cells, clones above 20 RNA copies held under 1% of molecules, whereas in effector cells they held over 99%. Barcode sharing among identical TCR molecules could make large clones appear smaller.

This clonotype occurred many times. The antigen is unknown. The sequence came from a human donor in good health. Some libraries in this study had Jurkat cell RNA spiked in. Sample: naive CD8+ T cells from blood, with Jurkat cell RNA spiked in. Sample subset: FACS-sorted CD8+CD4-CCR7+CD45RA+ naive T cells.

The CDR3 loop is CASSQAGGWLAGDTDTQYF. CDR3 sequence (DNA): TGCGCCAGCAGCCAAGCGGGTGGGTGGCTAGCGGGAGACACAGATACGCAGTATTTT. This chain uses TRBV4-3 with TRBJ2-3; 10 bases are a match to TRBD2. Germline V gene sequence: CDR1 LGHNA, CDR2 YSLEER. The CDR3 is made up of 19 amino acids. J was trimmed by 2 bases and V by 1 base; bases with no gene match: 12.